One and the same sample provided the 32 T cell receptor beta chains below, sequenced in a study of OX40 agonist ivuxolimab in advanced cancers. TCRdb's table, derived via immunoSEQ multiplex PCR, lists solely in-frame clones and lacks some. The sample includes some 47,000 clones, around 74% of them seen just once. The material sequenced was CD4+ or CD8+ T cells sorted from blood, taken in a trial of the OX40 agonist ivuxolimab. The origin of the receptors is an adult with an advanced solid tumor such as melanoma, head and neck, liver or kidney cancer.

The gene calls are TRBV6-5 and TRBJ2-7, with a weak D call TRBD1 (5 bases). The V end lost 2 bases, the J end lost 7 bases, and 12 bases lay between the germline ends. Looked up from germline, CDR1 is MNHEY and CDR2 is SVGAGI. CDR3 length equals 13 residues. For the CDR3, the DNA is TGTGCCAGCAGTTACGGGGCGAATGGGGAGCAGTACTTC. As protein: CASSYGANGEQYF.

This chain links TRBV7-3 with TRBJ1-1; 10 bases agree with TRBD1. Trimming took 5 bases from V and 3 from J; bases not matched to a gene: 6. The CDR3 runs to 15 residues. Germline CDR1 reads SGHTA; CDR2 reads FQGTGA. CDR3 amino acids: CASSATGQGDTEAFF. The CDR3 coding sequence is TGTGCCAGCAGCGCGACCGGACAGGGGGACACTGAAGCTTTCTTT.

V usage is TRBV6-5 and J usage is TRBJ2-7; no firm D call. Germline V gene lookup returns CDR1 MNHEY and CDR2 SVGAGI. The CDR3 length is 13 residues. V lost 6 bases and J lost 3, with 12 bases in between. For the CDR3, the DNA is TGTGCCAGCAGGCTTGGAGTGAACTACGAGCAGTACTTC. This encodes CASRLGVNYEQYF.

The J gene is TRBJ2-7, the V gene TRBV28; tentatively, D is TRBD2 (7 bases). The CDR3 extends over 13 amino acids. CDR1 MDHEN and CDR2 SYDVKM come from the germline V gene. V was trimmed by 6 bases and J by 3 bases, leaving 12 bases between them. The DNA of the CDR3 is TGTGCCAGCAGCCCAGGGGAGGGCTACGAGCAGTACTTC. It encodes CASSPGEGYEQYF.

The gene calls are TRBV5-1 and TRBJ1-1; 9 nucleotides line up with TRBD1. Looked up from germline, CDR1 is SGHRS and CDR2 is YFSETQ. This CDR3 is 14 amino acids long. Trimming took 0 bases from V and 4 from J; bases not matched to a gene: 1. In DNA, the CDR3 is TGCGCCAGCAGCTTGGGGGACAGGGTCACTGAAGCTTTCTTT. As protein: CASSLGDRVTEAFF.

This clone was counted a few times. The gene calls are TRBV28 and TRBJ1-1, with no clear D. Germline V gene data show CDR1 as MDHEN and CDR2 as SYDVKM. Trimming left V 3 bases short and J 2 bases short, with 7 bases between. This CDR3 is built from 13 residues. The CDR3 loop is CASSLWTNTEAFF. CDR3 DNA: TGTGCCAGCAGTTTGTGGACTAACACTGAAGCTTTCTTT.

In this sample, this clone turned up a few times. V gene TRBV11-2 combines with J gene TRBJ1-3; D gene unclear. Germline CDR1 reads SGHAT; CDR2 reads FQNNGV. This CDR3 contains 14 residues. Between the trimmed V and J ends, which lost 3 bases and 8 bases, there was a span of 14 bases. The CDR3 protein is CASSFSSEGDTIYF. The CDR3 DNA reads TGTGCCAGCAGCTTTTCTTCAGAGGGCGACACCATATATTTT.

The chain employs TRBV7-3 and TRBJ1-5, with 8 bases that match TRBD1. V lost 5 bases to trimming and J lost 1 base; unmatched junction nucleotides: 7. Germline loops: CDR1 SGHTA, CDR2 FQGTGA. The CDR3 contains 16 residues. The CDR3 sequence: CASSPIGQGSNQPQHF. In DNA form, the CDR3 reads TGTGCCAGCAGCCCAATCGGACAGGGAAGCAATCAGCCCCAGCATTTT.

The genes are TRBV5-8 and TRBJ2-6, with 8 bases aligning to TRBD2. Germline CDR1 and CDR2: SGHTS and YDEGEE. The V segment lost 4 bases and the J segment 2 bases; nucleotides outside the gene matches: 5. The CDR3 consists of 16 residues. The CDR3 sequence: CASSLRAGAGANVLTF. Written as DNA, the CDR3 is TGTGCCAGCAGCCTACGAGCGGGAGCTGGGGCCAACGTCCTGACTTTC.

This chain links TRBV5-1 with TRBJ2-2, with 7 bases lining up with TRBD1. V dropped 5 bases and J dropped 5; count of bases not matched to a gene: 12. The germline CDR1 and CDR2 sequences are SGHRS and YFSETQ. CDR3 length: 16 amino acids. In DNA form, the CDR3 reads TGCGCCAGCAGTCCTAATGCAGGGGGTTTGACCGGGGAGCTGTTTTTT. This encodes CASSPNAGGLTGELFF.

This sequence joins TRBV7-3 and TRBJ2-5, with 8 positions matching TRBD2. Germline CDR1 SGHTA, CDR2 FQGTGA. After removal of 5 bases from V and 1 base from J, the junction contained 3 bases not matched to a gene. The CDR3 covers 14 residues. The CDR3 sequence is CASSPTSAQETQYF. The CDR3 bases are TGTGCCAGCAGCCCGACTAGCGCCCAAGAGACCCAGTACTTC.

The rearrangement links TRBV25-1 to TRBJ1-2; no reliable D call. Germline V gene data show CDR1 as MGHDK and CDR2 as SYGVNS. This CDR3 is 13 amino acids long. Trimming pared 3 bases from V and 3 bases from J, leaving 8 bases between. Here the CDR3 reads CASSDNSYYGYTF. The CDR3 nucleotides read TGTGCCAGCAGTGACAACAGCTACTATGGCTACACCTTC.

The chain links TRBV14 to TRBJ2-2, with D perhaps TRBD1 (5 bases). Germline V gene sequence: CDR1 SGHDN, CDR2 FVKESK. CDR3 length: 13 residues. The V end lost 4 bases, the J end lost 9 bases, and 12 bases lay between the germline ends. Here the CDR3 DNA reads TGTGCCAGCAGCCCACCCCAGGGAAGGGAGCTGTTTTTT. This codes for CASSPPQGRELFF. The full variable domain, with the rest looked up from reference TRBV14 and TRBJ2-2, is EAGVTQFPSHSVIEKGQTVTLRCDPISGHDNLYWYRRVMGKEIKFLLHFVKESKQDESGMPNNRFLAERTGGTYSTLKVQPAELEDSGVYFCASSPPQGRELFFGEGSRLTVL.

The V and J genes are TRBV2 and TRBJ2-3, with D unresolved. This CDR3 has 15 amino acids. Per the germline V gene, CDR1 is SNHLY and CDR2 is FYNNEI. Trimming pared 6 bases from V and 3 bases from J, leaving 16 bases between. The CDR3 DNA reads as TGTGCCAGCAGGGGTGGATCGGCCCTTACAGATACGCAGTATTTT. Its protein product is CASRGGSALTDTQYF.

This clone was seen a single time. This chain uses TRBV28 with TRBJ2-3; D not resolved. Germline loops: CDR1 MDHEN, CDR2 SYDVKM. The CDR3 spans 12 residues. The germline V and J ends were trimmed by 6 bases and 0 bases, with 4 bases remaining between them. CDR3 sequence reads: CASSLSTDTQYF. The CDR3 DNA sequence: TGTGCCAGCAGCCTTAGCACAGATACGCAGTATTTT.

Only a few counts were recorded for this clone. The chain combines TRBV12-5 with TRBJ1-1; D gene uncertain. The CDR3 runs 13 residues. Trimming took off 6 bases at V and 0 bases at J, with 8 bases between the two ends. Germline-derived CDR1 and CDR2 are LGHNT and FRNRAP. The DNA of the CDR3 is TGTGCTAGTGGACCAGCCCTGAACACTGAAGCTTTCTTT. Its translation: CASGPALNTEAFF.

The chain combines TRBV7-2 with TRBJ2-5; 8 bases are shared with TRBD2. Germline V gene sequence: CDR1 SGHTA, CDR2 FQGNSA. This CDR3 has 16 amino acids. Trimming took 0 bases from V and 0 from J; bases not matched to a gene: 3. CDR3 loop: CASSLAASGHQETQYF. The CDR3 DNA reads TGTGCCAGCAGCTTAGCGGCTAGCGGGCACCAAGAGACCCAGTACTTC.

V gene TRBV7-9 combines with J gene TRBJ2-5; perhaps TRBD2 as D (6 bases). Germline V gene sequence: CDR1 SEHNR, CDR2 FQNEAQ (reference sequence). The CDR3 extends over 15 amino acids. Trimming cost V 5 bases and J 4 bases, with 17 bases left between them. The CDR3 here is CASSGSGGWLETQYF. The CDR3 nucleotides are TGTGCCAGCAGCGGTTCCGGGGGATGGTTAGAGACCCAGTACTTC.

The chain carries TRBV28 and TRBJ2-1, with 15 bases matching TRBD2. After removal of 8 bases from V and 4 bases from J, the junction contained 6 bases not matched to a gene. The CDR3 runs to 16 residues. The V gene's germline CDR1 is MDHEN and CDR2 SYDVKM. The CDR3 sequence: CASCTGLAGGYNEQFF. DNA for the CDR3: TGTGCCAGCTGTACGGGACTAGCGGGGGGTTACAATGAGCAGTTCTTC.

The rearrangement uses TRBV7-9 and TRBJ2-7; perhaps TRBD1 as D (6 bases). V was clipped by 5 bases and J by 4 bases, with 9 bases between them. The CDR3 contains 12 residues. In germline, CDR1 is SEHNR, CDR2 FQNEAQ (reference sequence). The DNA of the CDR3 is TGTGCCAGCAGCGGACAGTATTACGAGCAGTACTTC. Protein product: CASSGQYYEQYF. Drawing the rest from reference TRBV7-9 and TRBJ2-7, the complete variable domain is DTGVSQNPRHKITKRGQNVTFRCDPISEHNRLYWYRQTLGQGPEFLTYFQNEAQLEKSRLLSDRFSAERPKGSFSTLEIQRTEQGDSAMYLCASSGQYYEQYFGPGTRLTVT.

The chain joins TRBV7-9 to TRBJ1-1; D gene ambiguous. The CDR3 totals 13 residues. The V end lost 3 bases, the J end lost 5 bases, and 10 bases lay between the germline ends. In germline, CDR1 is SEHNR, CDR2 FQNEAQ (reference sequence). The CDR3 loop reads CASSFIRETEAFF. In DNA form, the CDR3 reads TGTGCCAGCAGCTTTATAAGGGAAACTGAAGCTTTCTTT. Looking up the rest from reference TRBV7-9 and TRBJ1-1 gives the full variable domain: DTGVSQNPRHKITKRGQNVTFRCDPISEHNRLYWYRQTLGQGPEFLTYFQNEAQLEKSRLLSDRFSAERPKGSFSTLEIQRTEQGDSAMYLCASSFIRETEAFFGQGTRLTVV.

V usage is TRBV7-2 and J usage is TRBJ1-2; D might be TRBD1 (5 bases). Trimming took 1 base from V and 8 from J, leaving 8 bases between them. Germline assignment: CDR1 SGHTA and CDR2 FQGNSA. The CDR3 consists of 12 residues. CDR3 DNA sequence: TGTGCCAGCAGCTTAGGGGGCGGAGGCTACACCTTC. As protein: CASSLGGGGYTF.

The V gene is TRBV10-3, the J gene TRBJ2-7, with 8 bases that match TRBD2. The length of the CDR3 is 15 residues. Unmatched junction bases numbered 8, after V lost 6 bases and J lost 1 base. Germline V lookup: CDR1 ENHRY, CDR2 SYGVKD. CDR3 sequence reads: CAISLGAGGSYEQYF. DNA for the CDR3: TGTGCCATCAGCCTGGGGGCGGGAGGTTCCTACGAGCAGTACTTC.

This clone was observed a handful of times. The V gene is TRBV7-6, the J gene TRBJ1-1; D not certain. Germline-derived CDR1 and CDR2 are SGHVS and FNYEAQ. The V end lost 2 bases, the J end lost 1 base, and 5 bases lay between the germline ends. This CDR3 has 13 amino acids. The CDR3 region has the DNA TGTGCCAGCAGCTTACTTCGGAACACTGAAGCTTTCTTT. It codes for CASSLLRNTEAFF.

The chain uses TRBV7-5 and TRBJ2-1; the listed D gene, TRBD2, was not tested against the DNA. TRBV7-5 is designated a pseudogene. The CDR3 sequence is 15 residues long. The CDR3 nucleotides are TGTGCCAGAAGCTTACCCAGCGGGAGTCGAAATGAGCAGTTCTTC. Protein: CARSLPSGSRNEQFF.

The chain is built from TRBV4-3 and TRBJ2-1; 8 bases align to TRBD2. The CDR3 contains 15 residues. V lost 0 bases, J lost 6 bases, and 4 bases stayed unmatched. Germline values: CDR1 LGHNA, CDR2 YSLEER. CDR3 in DNA: TGCGCCAGCAGCCAAGAATTAGCGGGACCCAATGAGCAGTTCTTC. It specifies CASSQELAGPNEQFF.

The gene calls are TRBV7-9 and TRBJ1-5; D perhaps matches TRBD1 (6 bases). Germline-derived CDR1 and CDR2 are SEHNR and FQNEAQ (reference sequence). The CDR3 length is 14 residues. V lost 4 bases, J lost 2 bases, and 9 bases lay in between. CDR3 sequence (DNA): TGTGCCAGCAGCTCGTCAGGGGGCAATCAGCCCCAGCATTTT. Protein: CASSSSGGNQPQHF.

This chain links TRBV4-1 with TRBJ2-3; D is perhaps TRBD1 (5 bases). CDR3 length: 13 amino acids. Germline values: CDR1 MGHRA, CDR2 YSYEKL. With 8 bases removed from V and 3 bases from J, the gap between germline ends came to 12 bases. In DNA, the CDR3 is TGCGCCAGCGGGCGGCAGGGAACAGATACGCAGTATTTT. This sequence encodes CASGRQGTDTQYF.

The rearrangement uses TRBV10-3 and TRBJ1-3, with 7 bases fitting TRBD1. From germline, CDR1 is ENHRY and CDR2 SYGVKD. V lost 0 bases, J lost 2 bases, and 10 bases stayed unmatched. CDR3 size: 18 residues. CDR3 in DNA: TGTGCCATCAGTGAGTCCGGGACAGCTAGAGCCCCTGGAAACACCATATATTTT. It is translated as CAISESGTARAPGNTIYF.

The gene calls are TRBV7-2 and TRBJ2-1; D gene unclear. V lost 5 bases and J 5 bases, leaving 13 bases between the germline ends. The germline V gene encodes CDR1 SGHTA and CDR2 FQGNSA. The CDR3 is made up of 14 amino acids. The CDR3 spells CASSLQYSNNEQFF. CDR3 nucleotide sequence: TGTGCCAGCAGCCTACAATATTCCAACAATGAGCAGTTCTTC.

CDR3 region: CASSPTSSTQYF. The CDR3, as DNA: TGTGCCAGCAGCCCGACCTCCTCGACCCAGTACTTC. The chain joins TRBV6-6 to TRBJ2-5; D gene ambiguous. V dropped 6 bases and J dropped 7 bases, with 12 bases sitting between them. CDR1 and CDR2 (germline): MNHNY, SVGAGI (reference sequence). CDR3 length equals 12 residues.

This chain connects TRBV5-6 to TRBJ2-7, with unresolved D. The CDR3 spans 14 residues. Trimming removed 1 base at V and 3 bases at J, with 11 bases between. Germline-derived CDR1 and CDR2 are SGHDT and YYEEEE. The CDR3 protein is CASSLTHGIYEQYF. Here the CDR3 DNA reads TGTGCCAGCAGCTTGACGCACGGCATCTACGAGCAGTACTTC.